Below, one T cell receptor beta chain is given with its context. This clone was seen just once. It lacks a known antigen. The record has no base qualities; no much larger clone is one base away. Based on the germline V gene (reference sequence), the CDR1 and CDR2 sequences are MNHNY and SVGAGI. The CDR3 runs 14 amino acids, cysteine and phenylalanine included. Only the CDR3 region is kept as DNA, spanning 42 bases read in frame from base 1. V lost 7 bases and J lost 15 bases, and the count of bases not matched to a germline gene is 18. Healthy HIV-negative adults with no recently reported acute infections or vaccinations were included as donors. Only Caucasian adults living in Nashville, Tennessee, USA were represented among the donors. Magnetic negative selection was used to enrich CD4+ T cells, after which naive cells were positively selected on CD45RA and the negative fraction became the memory subset. Blood was collected by leukapheresis, and PBMCs were isolated by Ficoll-Histopaque density gradient centrifugation and then cryopreserved in liquid nitrogen vapor phase. Purity and quantity of every magnetically sorted T cell population were checked by analytical flow cytometry. From each sorted fraction, genomic DNA was isolated and quantified by UV absorbance on a Nanodrop 2000c.

The data derive from a study of shared clonotypes between healthy human individuals (TCRdb year 2020). For the wider study: Two women and a few men aged 18 to 49 years were included in the cohort. For each donor, CD4 naive and CD4 memory were each run on three plates, CD8 naive on two plates, and CD8 memory on one plate. To estimate repertoire size and how much clonotype sharing occurs between individuals, the study deeply sequenced the blood TCR repertoires of roughly 5 healthy adults. To increase sequencing depth and limit assay-specific biases, different laboratories used diverse techniques to prepare libraries and sequence TCR repertoires. Per donor, leukapheresis produced somewhere between about 0.94 and 9 billion PBMCs.

The study at large found these results: Estimated clonotype richness was generally larger for naive than for memory subsets. Compared with non-shared clonotypes, the clonotypes found in all four sorted-subset donors had higher generation probabilities. Because the study included a small number of donors, the genetic and exposure-history diversity represented was limited. Even with the large sequencing depth, rarefaction of the sorted-subset datasets indicated that sequencing was incomplete. Pairwise subsampling led to the expectation that sequencing depth would affect the degree of clonotype sharing among donors. Sharing across several donors was observed for around 5% of naive CD4, about 4% of naive CD8, roughly 2.4% of memory CD4, and less than 0.45% of memory CD8 clonotypes. Sampling was restricted to blood, and TCR repertoires in tissue are likely to differ from TCR repertoires in blood.

Using the deep immunoSEQ assay, TCR CDR3 regions were amplified from genomic DNA by multiplex PCR. Extracted genomic DNA from each cell subset was spread evenly across all wells of several immunoSEQ 96-well plates, with each plate serving as a replicate. For sorted subsets, approximately 200 ng of genomic DNA, equivalent to roughly 30,000 T cell genomes, went into each replicate PCR. The purified libraries were quantified using a Qubit 3.0 fluorometer, sized with a Bioanalyzer 2100, and then quantified again using the KAPA Library Quantification kit. A separate single-read 150-cycle Illumina NextSeq 550 flow cell was used to sequence each immunoSEQ 96-well plate. On the study's bioinformatics: The immunoSEQ output contained only junctional sequences without quality scores, so filtering could not match that applied to full-length reads. Sequences were annotated with PyIR, a Python wrapper for IgBLAST v1.9, using IMGT germline references to assign V/J genes and CDR3. Reads were removed for weak V/J assignments (E-value above 1e-6), missing CDR3, stop codons, out-of-frame junctions, or ambiguous translated residues. V3J clonotypes were defined as sequences sharing the same inferred V gene, J gene, and CDR3 amino acid sequence. The percentage overlap between two repertoires was calculated by dividing the number of shared unique clonotypes by the size of the smaller repertoire. Richness of each repertoire was evaluated using RTK rarefaction, the Chao1 estimator, and Recon v2.1 estimates of unobserved clonotypes. For all TCRbeta clonotypes obtained by the gDNA method from several donors, generation probabilities were computed with OLGA. TCRdb retrieved this table from immuneACCESS and kept in-frame rearrangements only. Not all clones are present; in checked studies, unresolved V genes account for under half, and no reason is known for the remainder. Clone size and V and J calls were adopted from that table, with D and trimming inferred from the DNA. A total of some 2,500,000 clones appear in this sample, under 95% of them only once. 0.37% of the sample is held by the ten biggest clonotypes.

The chain couples TRBV6-6 to TRBJ2-1, with 7 bases aligning to TRBD1. This TCR derives from a man younger than 30 in good health. Some clones in this sample may be carry-over from other donors' samples. Sequencing input: naive CD4+ T cells from PBMCs. The cell subset or site label, as the study defines it: CD45RA+ positively selected. CDR3 sequence: CASNNRDQGVTRFF. In nucleotides, the sequence is TGTGCCAGCAATAACCGGGACCAGGGGGTTACCAGGTTCTTC.